These T cell receptor beta chains were read from a single sample in a study of blood T cells in healthy people across ages. TCRdb fed the 5' RACE reads into MiXCR, producing one record per CDR3 protein. The table lists 1.5 million to 2 million distinct CDR3 sequences, 49% of them singletons. The specimen was blood. The receptors shown here come from a woman aged 40 to 49 in good health. CDR3s include the opening cysteine and the closing phenylalanine or tryptophan. Fields, in order: clone size, D gene, V gene, J gene, CDR3 DNA, CDR3 protein. The D gene is left open where the match is weak. The size entry is marked missing in some rows and otherwise reads once, few, many or a size class.

few	TRBD1	TRBV6-6	TRBJ2-4	TGTGCCAGCAGTACGGACAGGGAAGCCAAAAACATTCAGTACTTC	CASSTDREAKNIQYF
-	-	TRBV25-1	TRBJ1-4	TGTGCCAGCAGCGACAGGAGTGCAACTAATGAAAAACTGTTTTTT	CASSDRSATNEKLFF
-	TRBD1	TRBV12-3/TRBV12-4	TRBJ2-3	TGTGCCAGCAGACCCGTGCGATCGGAACGAAGGGGGCCCGGCACAGATACGCAGTATTTT	CASRPVRSERRGPGTDTQYF
-	-	TRBV6-6	TRBJ1-4	TGTGCCAGCAGTTACGCTTTGGGTGAAAAACTGTTTTTT	CASSYALGEKLFF
few	-	TRBV3-1	TRBJ2-5	TGTGCCAGCAGCCAAGGAGGGAAAGGGACCCAGTACTTC	CASSQGGKGTQYF
few	-	TRBV5-1	TRBJ2-7	TGCGCCAGCAGCTTGGCTTACAGTCTTTACGAGCAGTACTTC	CASSLAYSLYEQYF
-	-	TRBV6-1	TRBJ2-6	TGTGCGGCCAGGGGGGCCAACGTCCTGACTTTC	CAARGANVLTF
-	-	TRBV7-9	TRBJ1-5	TGTGCCAGCAGCGTACGGTATCAGCCCCAGCATTTT	CASSVRYQPQHF
-	TRBD2	TRBV6-2/TRBV6-3	TRBJ2-7	TGTGCCAGCAGCTCAATCAGGACTAGCCCCCACGAGCAGTACTTC	CASSSIRTSPHEQYF
few	-	TRBV2	TRBJ1-2	TGTGCCAGCAGGGGGGTACGAGGCTACACCTTC	CASRGVRGYTF
-	-	TRBV6-6	TRBJ1-2	TGTGCCAGCAGTTATGTCGAGGGTCCCTATGGCTACACCTTC	CASSYVEGPYGYTF